This record looks at one TCR beta chain sequence and its context. Its antigen is currently unknown. Libraries were prepared by immunoSEQ multiplex PCR; TCRdb keeps only in-frame clonotypes and omits some of them. The table shows about 99,000 clones, with 91% occurring only once. The cohort excluded patients with autoimmune disease history or systemic immunosuppression. These data belong to a study of OX40 agonist ivuxolimab in advanced cancers. Across the study: The dose-escalation group included hepatocellular carcinoma, melanoma, renal cell carcinoma and head and neck cancer.

Overall study results and limits: Among some nonresponders, normalized T-cell clonal expansion was also low.

This CDR3 is built from 13 residues. CDR1 and CDR2 from the germline V gene are SGHTA and FQGTGA. V was clipped by 3 bases and J by 7 bases, with 9 bases between them. This sequence originates from an adult with an advanced solid tumor such as melanoma, head and neck, liver or kidney cancer. The sample consisted of CD4+ or CD8+ T cells sorted from blood, taken in a trial of the OX40 agonist ivuxolimab. The chain links TRBV7-3 to TRBJ2-2; D possibly corresponds to TRBD1 (6 bases). CDR3: CASSLDSIGELFF. As DNA, the CDR3 is TGTGCCAGCAGCTTGGACAGTATCGGGGAGCTGTTTTTT.